Sequencing of this T cell receptor beta chain was carried out in a study of identical twins. This clonotype was counted once. Germline V CDR1 and CDR2: MGHRA, YSYEKL. The CDR3 contains 14 residues. V lost 0 bases and J 1 base, leaving 7 bases between the germline ends. TCRdb ran MiXCR on the 5' RACE reads and lists one entry per CDR3 protein. The data contain about 890,000 distinct CDR3 sequences, roughly an eighth of them singletons. The data were also submitted as part of a second study, on yellow fever vaccine responses in identical twins.

V is TRBV4-1 and J is TRBJ2-7; the D is unclear. This TCR was recovered from a woman younger than 35 in good health. The sequenced sample was PBMCs. CDR3 DNA sequence: TGCGCCAGCAGCCAAGATTTCAGTTCCTACGAGCAGTACGTC. Translation gives CASSQDFSSYEQYV.